This is a list of T cell receptor beta chains from one sample in a study of metastatic and nonmetastatic thyroid tumors. TCRdb ran MiXCR on the PCR reads. This sample yields over 25,000 clones, of which approximately 15% are seen a single time; about 4.8% belongs to the top ten. Sequenced input: blood. The receptors stem from a female donor with papillary thyroid cancer or a benign thyroid nodule (not recorded which). Some clones in this sample may be carry-over from other donors' samples. CDR3s include the opening cysteine and the closing phenylalanine or tryptophan. A D gene is named only where the DNA matches it firmly. Only part of the rows carry a size: once, few, many, or a class if the clone is expanded.

V: TRBV5-4; D: TRBD1; J: TRBJ1-6; size: once; DNA: TGTTCCAGCAGCTTGTGTGCAGGGGGTGGTCATAATTCACCCCTCCACTTT; CDR3: CSSSLCAGGGHNSPLHF
V: TRBV19; D: -; J: TRBJ1-1; size: many; DNA: TGTGCCAGTGCCCCCTGGGCTGAAGCTTTCTTT; CDR3: CASAPWAEAFF
V: TRBV5-1; D: -; J: TRBJ2-7; size: -; DNA: TGCGTCAGCAGCTTGGACACGGTTGAATATGAGCAGTACTTC; CDR3: CVSSLDTVEYEQYF
V: TRBV29-1; D: TRBD2; J: TRBJ2-3; size: many; DNA: TGCAGCGTGCGCAGCGGGGGGGTCGGAGATACGCAGTATTTT; CDR3: CSVRSGGVGDTQYF
V: TRBV4-3; D: -; J: TRBJ1-4; size: many; DNA: TGCGCCAGCAGCCAAGAATACAGGTGGAATGAAAAACTGTTTTTT; CDR3: CASSQEYRWNEKLFF
V: TRBV11-2; D: TRBD2; J: TRBJ2-5; size: many; DNA: TGTGCCAGCAGTCCGTCTCGGTGGTCCGGGGGGCAAGAGACCCAGTACTTC; CDR3: CASSPSRWSGGQETQYF
V: TRBV2; D: -; J: TRBJ2-7; size: many; DNA: TGTGCCAGCACCGGGGGCACCGCCGAGCAGTACTTC; CDR3: CASTGGTAEQYF
V: TRBV30; D: -; J: TRBJ2-7; size: -; DNA: TGTGCGTGGTGTTCCCTTAAGGTCGTGCAGTACTTC; CDR3: CAWCSLKVVQYF
V: TRBV20-1; D: -; J: TRBJ1-3; size: many; DNA: TGCAGTGCTAGGCCGCCGGAGGAAGATTCTGGAAACACCATATATTTT; CDR3: CSARPPEEDSGNTIYF
V: TRBV18; D: TRBD2; J: TRBJ2-5; size: many; DNA: TGTGCCAGCTCCCCGGGACTAGCGGGGGCGGAGACCCAGTACTTC; CDR3: CASSPGLAGAETQYF
V: TRBV6-1; D: -; J: TRBJ2-1; size: medium-sized; DNA: TGTGCCAGCAGTGAAATAGCGGAGCTCTCCTACAATGAGCAGTTCTTC; CDR3: CASSEIAELSYNEQFF
V: TRBV4-2; D: TRBD1; J: TRBJ1-2; size: many; DNA: TGTGCCAGCAGCCCCCGGACAGGGTGGAACTATGGCTACACCTTC; CDR3: CASSPRTGWNYGYTF
V: TRBV12-3/TRBV12-4; D: TRBD1; J: TRBJ1-2; size: medium-sized; DNA: TGTGCCAGCAGTTTGGGGACAGGGGCCGGCTACACCTTC; CDR3: CASSLGTGAGYTF
V: TRBV28; D: -; J: TRBJ1-5; size: many; DNA: TGTGCCAGCAGTTTAGTTTTGGGAAATCAGCCCCAGCATTTT; CDR3: CASSLVLGNQPQHF
V: TRBV7-2; D: -; J: TRBJ2-3; size: -; DNA: TGTGCCAGCAGCTTAACCGGCACAGATACGCAGTATTTT; CDR3: CASSLTGTDTQYF
V: TRBV6-5; D: -; J: TRBJ1-5; size: few; DNA: TGTGCCAGCAGTTACGAGGGGTCTCATCTCCAGCATTTT; CDR3: CASSYEGSHLQHF
V: TRBV6-2/TRBV6-3; D: TRBD2; J: TRBJ2-3; size: many; DNA: TGTGCCAGCAGTTACTCTCCGCGGGAGCCCACAGATACGCAGTATTTT; CDR3: CASSYSPREPTDTQYF
V: TRBV7-2; D: -; J: TRBJ2-7; size: many; DNA: TGTGCCAGCAGCTTAGGGCCCGACGCGGTCTACGAGCAGTACTTC; CDR3: CASSLGPDAVYEQYF
V: TRBV20-1; D: -; J: TRBJ1-1; size: many; DNA: TGCAGTGCTAGAGGATTGTCGGGCGAGATCACTGAAGCTTTCTTT; CDR3: CSARGLSGEITEAFF
V: TRBV19; D: -; J: TRBJ2-6; size: many; DNA: TGTGCCAGTAGTATCGCAGGGCAATTCCGCTCTGGGGCCAACGTCCTGACTTTC; CDR3: CASSIAGQFRSGANVLTF
V: TRBV20-1; D: TRBD2; J: TRBJ2-7; size: medium-sized; DNA: TGCAGTGCTTCGCGAAGCGGGGGGGCTTACGAGCAGTACTTC; CDR3: CSASRSGGAYEQYF
V: TRBV11-2; D: -; J: TRBJ2-3; size: -; DNA: TGTGCCAGCAGCCCCCTTTTGGGCCGATCGGCGAATACGCAGTATTTT; CDR3: CASSPLLGRSANTQYF
V: TRBV28; D: -; J: TRBJ2-1; size: -; DNA: TGTGCCAGCAGTCTAGGTAGCTCCTACAATGAGCAGTTCTTC; CDR3: CASSLGSSYNEQFF
V: TRBV19; D: TRBD2; J: TRBJ2-3; size: many; DNA: TGTGCCAGTAGTCCCCTGAGCGGGAGTCGGGATACGCAGTATTTT; CDR3: CASSPLSGSRDTQYF
V: TRBV20-1; D: -; J: TRBJ2-7; size: -; DNA: TGCAGTGCTAGAGATGGGGGTGGGGCCTACGAGCAGTACTTC; CDR3: CSARDGGGAYEQYF
V: TRBV3-1; D: TRBD1; J: TRBJ2-3; size: many; DNA: TGTGCCAGCAGCCAGCCCGACAGGGGCACAGATACGCAGTATTTT; CDR3: CASSQPDRGTDTQYF
V: TRBV6-1; D: -; J: TRBJ1-3; size: medium-sized; DNA: TGTGCCAGCAGTGCCCTCGCGAGCTCTGGAAACACCATATATTTT; CDR3: CASSALASSGNTIYF
V: TRBV7-3; D: -; J: TRBJ1-5; size: once; DNA: TGTGCCAGCAGCCCGGGGGAACTACAGGGTCAGCCCCAGCATTTT; CDR3: CASSPGELQGQPQHF
V: TRBV28; D: -; J: TRBJ2-7; size: many; DNA: TGTGCCAGCAGCGGGACGGGCTCCTACGAGCAGTACTTC; CDR3: CASSGTGSYEQYF